This passage covers 32 T cell receptor beta chains from one sample sequenced in a study of T-cell memory formation after mild COVID-19. TCRdb recomputed calls from the 5' RACE reads with MiXCR, one row per CDR3 protein. The table lists 250,000 to 350,000 distinct CDR3 sequences, 15% to 20% of them singletons. Sample: PBMCs or a T cell subset sorted from them (not recorded which). These receptors all come from a man between 18 and 29 years old who had mild COVID-19 (a few samples of this study predate the infection). Cell type and time point are not known.

The rearrangement joins TRBV20-1 to TRBJ2-3; possible D gene TRBD2, 7 bases. The CDR3 extends over 15 amino acids. Germline V CDR1 and CDR2: DFQATT, SNEGSKA (reference sequence). Deletions cut 3 bases from V and 0 bases from J, with 13 bases between. CDR3 amino acids: CSASLRGASTDTQYF. CDR3 bases: TGCAGTGCTAGCTTACGGGGGGCTAGCACAGATACGCAGTATTTT.

The sample holds a few counts of this clonotype. V usage is TRBV7-2 and J usage is TRBJ2-5; 10 bases align to TRBD2. J lost 7 bases, V lost 5 bases, and 10 bases had no gene match. The CDR3 is made up of 15 amino acids. Germline V gene sequence: CDR1 SGHTA, CDR2 FQGNSA. The CDR3 spells CASSALAGSRTTQYF. The DNA for the CDR3 is TGTGCCAGCAGCGCACTAGCGGGGTCAAGGACGACCCAGTACTTC. Full variable domain (outside the CDR3, taken from reference TRBV7-2 and TRBJ2-5): GAGVSQSPSNKVTEKGKDVELRCDPISGHTALYWYRQSLGQGLEFLIYFQGNSAPDKSGLPSDRFSAERTGGSVSTLTIQRTQQEDSAVYLCASSALAGSRTTQYFGPGTRLLVL.

The V gene is TRBV2, the J gene TRBJ2-7; unclear D gene. The length of the CDR3 is 15 residues. Germline values: CDR1 SNHLY, CDR2 FYNNEI. Trimming took off 4 bases at V and 3 bases at J, with 16 bases between the two ends. CDR3 bases: TGTGCCAGCAGTGCTATCCAGGACGGCAACTACGAGCAGTACTTC. This sequence encodes CASSAIQDGNYEQYF.

V usage is TRBV5-1 and J usage is TRBJ1-1; maybe TRBD1 (6 bases). This CDR3 spans 13 amino acids. Germline assignment: CDR1 SGHRS and CDR2 YFSETQ. Trimming pared 5 bases from V and 4 bases from J, leaving 12 bases between. The CDR3 sequence: CASRGTTSTEAFF. In DNA, the CDR3 is TGCGCCAGCAGAGGGACAACTAGCACTGAAGCTTTCTTT.

The V call is TRBV29-1, the J call TRBJ2-2, with 7 bases matching TRBD1. The CDR3 is 13 amino acids. Germline CDR1 and CDR2: SQVTM and ANQGSEA. After removal of 7 bases from V and 5 bases from J, the junction contained 7 bases not matched to a gene. The chain's CDR3 is CSGRQGETGELFF. The CDR3 DNA reads as TGCAGCGGTAGACAGGGAGAGACCGGGGAGCTGTTTTTT.

J is TRBJ1-2 and V is TRBV7-9; no clear D gene. The CDR3 extends over 13 amino acids. CDR1 is SEHNR and CDR2 is FQNEAQ in the germline V gene (reference sequence). Trimming cost V 3 bases and J 2 bases, with 7 bases left between them. The CDR3 loop is CASSFAGNYGYTF. CDR3 in DNA: TGTGCCAGCAGCTTCGCCGGAAACTATGGCTACACCTTC.

This clonotype was found many times. The V and J genes are TRBV20-1 and TRBJ1-1; no reliable D call. The CDR3 sequence is 13 residues long. V was shortened by 0 bases and J by 12 bases, with 17 bases between the two germline ends. The germline V gene has CDR1 DFQATT and CDR2 SNEGSKA (reference sequence). CDR3 DNA: TGCAGTGCTAGAGATGAAGGAGGGTTGTCGACTTTCTTT. Amino acid sequence: CSARDEGGLSTFF.

This clonotype was seen repeatedly, ten times or more. V usage is TRBV24-1 and J usage is TRBJ2-3, with D possibly matching TRBD1 (5 bases). The CDR3 extends over 12 amino acids. CDR1 and CDR2 (germline): KGHDR, SFDVKD. Trimming removed 9 bases from V and 2 bases from J, with 8 bases in between. DNA of the CDR3: TGTGCCACCGCAGGGAACACAGATACGCAGTATTTT. The encoded protein is CATAGNTDTQYF.

This clonotype has a count of ten or more. This rearrangement joins TRBV12-3 or TRBV12-4 to TRBJ1-5; D may be TRBD1 (5 bases). The CDR3 runs 15 residues. V was trimmed by 6 bases and J by 0 bases, leaving 12 bases between them. The chain's CDR3 is CASRAGTDSNQPQHF. The DNA for the CDR3 is TGTGCCAGCAGGGCTGGGACGGATAGCAATCAGCCCCAGCATTTT.

This clonotype occurred a few times. V is TRBV5-1 and J is TRBJ2-5; D tentatively fits TRBD1 or TRBD2 (5 bases each). The CDR3 totals 14 residues. The V end was cut by 2 bases, the J end by 5 bases, with 13 bases between. Germline CDR1 and CDR2: SGHRS and YFSETQ. DNA of the CDR3: TGCGCCAGCAGCTTCGGGACGGCCCCTGAGACCCAGTACTTC. Amino acid sequence: CASSFGTAPETQYF. The whole variable domain, filled in from reference TRBV5-1 and TRBJ2-5, reads KAGVTQTPRYLIKTRGQQVTLSCSPISGHRSVSWYQQTPGQGLQFLFEYFSETQRNKGNFPGRFSGRQFSNSRSEMNVSTLELGDSALYLCASSFGTAPETQYFGPGTRLLVL.

This clonotype showed up just a few times. The chain recombines TRBV2 with TRBJ1-5; D is possibly TRBD1 (5 bases). This CDR3 spans 14 amino acids. Germline loops: CDR1 SNHLY, CDR2 FYNNEI. With 10 bases removed from V and 10 bases from J, the gap between germline ends came to 23 bases. The CDR3 region is CATDASSGSGPQHF. As DNA, the CDR3 is TGTGCCACCGACGCCTCTTCAGGGTCTGGACCCCAGCATTTT.

The sample holds a few counts of this clonotype. The genes are TRBV7-3 and TRBJ2-3; 10 nucleotides match TRBD2. This CDR3 has 14 amino acids. Germline assignment: CDR1 SGHTA and CDR2 FQGTGA. Trimming took 5 bases from V and 4 from J; bases not matched to a gene: 3. CDR3 region: CASSERGGPDTQYF. The CDR3 DNA is TGTGCCAGCAGCGAGCGGGGGGGCCCAGATACGCAGTATTTT.

This clonotype was seen many times. This sequence joins TRBV4-1 and TRBJ2-5; no clear D. CDR1 and CDR2 (germline): MGHRA, YSYEKL. V lost 5 bases, J lost 4 bases, and 23 bases lay in between. The CDR3 has 17 amino acids. CDR3 sequence reads: CASSSPTLRLNRETQYF. The CDR3 DNA follows: TGCGCCAGCAGCTCACCGACCCTCAGGTTAAATCGAGAGACCCAGTACTTC.

This clonotype has more than one count but fewer than ten. V and J are TRBV6-2 or TRBV6-3 and TRBJ2-7; 9 bases are a match to TRBD1. With 4 bases clipped from V and 2 bases from J, the junction kept 12 bases outside the gene matches. Germline V gene lookup returns CDR1 MNHEY and CDR2 SVGEGT. This CDR3 comprises 17 residues. In DNA form, the CDR3 reads TGTGCCAGCAGTTTTTACTCCGGGACAGGGAAGCCCTACGAGCAGTACTTC. Translation: CASSFYSGTGKPYEQYF.

V is TRBV6-5 and J is TRBJ2-7; 10 bases map to TRBD1. CDR3 length equals 14 residues. The V and J ends lost 4 bases and 2 bases, in that order; junction bases with no gene match: 2. Germline lookup yields CDR1 MNHEY and CDR2 SVGAGI. The CDR3 DNA is TGTGCCAGCAGTTGGGGGACAGGGGCCTACGAGCAGTACTTC. As protein: CASSWGTGAYEQYF.

The V and J genes are TRBV4-2 and TRBJ2-2; TRBD2 might be the D (6 bases). V gave up 0 bases and J gave up 7 bases, with 18 bases separating them. Germline values: CDR1 LGHNA, CDR2 YNFKEQ. The CDR3 is 17 residues long. The DNA of the CDR3 is TGTGCCAGCAGCCAAGACCCCGAAGGAGGGGCCGGCGGGGAGCTGTTTTTT. Protein: CASSQDPEGGAGGELFF.

Points on this clonotype: Compared with germline, one end of the junction differs, possibly owing to a read error. The chain is built from TRBV7-7 and TRBJ2-5; 9 positions match TRBD1. Germline-derived CDR1 and CDR2 are SSHAT and FNYEAQ (reference sequence). The CDR3 is 14 amino acids. The CDR3 coding sequence is TGTGCTAGCAGCCCGGGACAGGGTCCTGAGACCCAGTACTTC. Protein product: CASSPGQGPETQYF.

The chain combines TRBV11-2 with TRBJ2-2, with D unclear. CDR1 SGHAT and CDR2 FQNNGV come from the germline V gene. The CDR3 sequence is 14 residues long. Deletions cut 1 base from V and 4 bases from J, with 7 bases between. The CDR3 DNA follows: TGTGCCAGCAGCTTAGCATTAAGCACCGGGGAGCTGTTTTTT. It codes for CASSLALSTGELFF.

Of note for this clonotype: One junction end does not reproduce the germline sequence, and a read error may be involved. The chain uses TRBV5-6 and TRBJ1-1; tentatively, D is TRBD1 (5 bases). The CDR3 is 14 amino acids. Germline V gene data show CDR1 as SGHDT and CDR2 as YYEEEE. The CDR3 loop reads CASTGQGRNPEAFF. As DNA, the CDR3 is TGTGCCAGCACGGGGCAGGGCCGGAACCCTGAAGCTTTCTTT.

This clonotype was picked up a small number of times. The V gene is TRBV18, the J gene TRBJ2-6; D is possibly TRBD1 or TRBD2 (6 bases each). This CDR3 spans 17 amino acids. V lost 2 bases to trimming and J lost 6 bases, with 17 bases between them. Per germline, CDR1 KGHSH and CDR2 LQKENI. CDR3 sequence reads: CASSPRRGTAPANVLTF. The CDR3 DNA is TGTGCCAGCTCACCAAGGAGGGGGACGGCGCCGGCCAACGTCCTGACTTTC.

V gene TRBV24-1 combines with J gene TRBJ2-3; D is uncertain. The CDR3 extends over 16 amino acids. V was trimmed by 2 bases and J by 0 bases, leaving 11 bases between them. Germline values: CDR1 KGHDR, CDR2 SFDVKD. For the CDR3, the DNA is TGTGCCACCAGTGATTACGGAACCTATAGCACAGATACGCAGTATTTT. Translating gives CATSDYGTYSTDTQYF.

This clonotype was observed a few times. The rearrangement joins TRBV20-1 to TRBJ2-7; 11 bases line up with TRBD1. Germline V gene sequence: CDR1 DFQATT, CDR2 SNEGSKA (reference sequence). There are 15 residues in the CDR3. V dropped 6 bases and J dropped 3; count of bases not matched to a gene: 10. The CDR3 reads CSATYPGQGVYEQYF. CDR3 nucleotide sequence: TGCAGTGCAACCTACCCGGGACAGGGGGTCTACGAGCAGTACTTC.

The gene calls are TRBV7-9 and TRBJ2-3; D ambiguous. Trimming stripped 4 bases from V and 6 bases from J, with 5 bases between. The CDR3 totals 11 residues. Germline V CDR1 and CDR2: SEHNR, FQNEAQ (reference sequence). For the CDR3, the DNA is TGTGCCAGCAGCTGGTGGGATACGCAGTATTTT. Translation gives CASSWWDTQYF.

The chain has TRBV12-3 or TRBV12-4 and TRBJ2-7, with 12 bases identical to TRBD2. Losses at the gene ends were 6 bases for V and 2 bases for J; bases not matched to a gene: 5. The CDR3 runs to 15 residues. The CDR3 region is CASSSLAGGAYEQYF. Here the CDR3 DNA reads TGTGCCAGCAGCTCACTAGCGGGGGGAGCCTACGAGCAGTACTTC.

This clonotype was seen many times. The chain combines TRBV3-1 with TRBJ1-1; the D gene is possibly TRBD1 (6 bases). V shed 0 bases and J shed 4 bases, with 15 bases lying between them. This CDR3 is 16 amino acids long. Germline values: CDR1 LGHDT, CDR2 YNNKEL (reference sequence). CDR3 amino acids: CASSQDPPGAVTEAFF. The CDR3 DNA reads as TGTGCCAGCAGCCAAGATCCCCCGGGGGCAGTCACTGAAGCTTTCTTT.

This clonotype was observed a few times. The V and J genes are TRBV29-1 and TRBJ2-2, with 7 nucleotides matching TRBD2. There are 14 residues in the CDR3. V trimming: 3 bases; J trimming: 1 base; junction bases outside the gene matches: 2. The germline CDR1 and CDR2 sequences are SQVTM and ANQGSEA. The CDR3 DNA reads as TGCAGCGTTGATGGCGGGGGGAACACCGGGGAGCTGTTTTTT. Translating gives CSVDGGGNTGELFF.

This clonotype has more than one count but fewer than ten. The genes are TRBV3-1 and TRBJ2-7; perhaps TRBD1 as D (6 bases). The CDR3 spans 15 residues. Trimming shortened V by 4 bases and J by 1 base, and 14 bases separated the two germline ends. Germline V gene sequence: CDR1 LGHDT, CDR2 YNNKEL (reference sequence). The CDR3 loop is CASSRVGTLSYEQYF. In nucleotides, the CDR3 is TGTGCCAGCAGCCGGGTTGGGACACTTTCCTACGAGCAGTACTTC.

The gene calls are TRBV23-1 and TRBJ2-7, with D tentatively TRBD1 (5 bases). Being an ORF, TRBV23-1 has a function that is uncertain. The CDR3 sequence is 17 residues long. Trimming took 0 bases from V and 2 from J, leaving 17 bases between them. CDR3 nucleotide sequence: TGCGCCAGCAGTCAATCGTGGGGCCTTACAGAACCCTACGAGCAGTACGTC. This gives the protein CASSQSWGLTEPYEQYV.

This clonotype was recorded a few times. V gene TRBV18 combines with J gene TRBJ1-2; D perhaps matches TRBD1 (6 bases). Germline V gene data show CDR1 as KGHSH and CDR2 as LQKENI. The CDR3 length is 15 residues. V was pared by 1 base and J by 2 bases, with 11 bases between. CDR3: CASSPRGQPNYGYTF. CDR3 in DNA: TGTGCCAGCTCACCACGGGGGCAGCCCAACTATGGCTACACCTTC.

J is TRBJ1-5 and V is TRBV2, with TRBD1 as a possible D gene (5 bases). Per germline, CDR1 SNHLY and CDR2 FYNNEI. Trimming removed 6 bases from V and 9 bases from J, with 15 bases in between. The CDR3 loop spans 13 amino acids. The CDR3 spells CASRGDGGLPQHF. Here the CDR3 DNA reads TGTGCCAGCAGGGGGGACGGTGGATTGCCCCAGCATTTT.

In this sample, this clonotype turned up a few times. The chain has TRBV10-3 and TRBJ2-2; tentatively, D is TRBD1 or TRBD2 (5 bases each). Trimming removed 6 bases from V and 4 bases from J, with 18 bases in between. Germline V gene lookup returns CDR1 ENHRY and CDR2 SYGVKD. The length of the CDR3 is 16 residues. The CDR3 coding sequence is TGTGCCATCAGCCCTAAACAGGTTGGGGGCACCGGGGAGCTGTTTTTT. Protein product: CAISPKQVGGTGELFF.

The CDR3 here is CASSLDKGARADTQYF. The CDR3 DNA is TGTGCCAGCAGCTTGGACAAAGGCGCGCGGGCAGATACGCAGTATTTT. V gene TRBV7-2 combines with J gene TRBJ2-3; the D call may be TRBD1 or TRBD2 (5 bases each). The V end was cut by 3 bases, the J end by 4 bases, with 17 bases between. Germline CDR1 and CDR2: SGHTA and FQGNSA. The CDR3 extends over 16 amino acids.